The present entry profiles one T cell receptor beta chain with its context. Only in-frame clones appear in the TCRdb table, and some are missing; sequencing was by immunoSEQ multiplex PCR. Here the sample spans approximately 100,000 clones, 70% to 90% being singletons. This record comes from a study of blood T cell repertoires in COVID-19. Study context: Samples taken during acute and convalescent COVID-19 were collected in the United States, Italy and Spain.

Looked up from germline, CDR1 is MNHNS and CDR2 is SASEGT. Trimming left V 2 bases short and J 0 bases short, with 3 bases between. The CDR3 is 13 residues long. The clonotype originates from a woman aged 60-70 years with acute or convalescent COVID-19. What was sequenced was peripheral blood. This chain connects TRBV6-1 to TRBJ2-3, with no clear D. The CDR3 DNA sequence: TGTGCCAGCAGTGAACTGAGCACAGATACGCAGTATTTT. It encodes CASSELSTDTQYF.